This T cell receptor (beta chain) was captured in a study of regulatory T cells. Note on this clone: The antigen remains unidentified.

Findings and caveats of the study: Hydrophobic residues at CDR3 positions 6 and 7 were enriched in conventional CD4+ T cells of CD3G-deficient patients.

The primer mix had 52 TRBV and 13 TRBJ primers. Here immunoSEQ multiplex PCR was the method, and the copy in TCRdb shows in-frame clones only, minus some. The repertoire consists of about 23,000 clones, with nearly 90% occurring once and the leading ten covering about 1.3%. What was sequenced was conventional CD4+ T cells sorted from blood. The receptor's source is a child younger than 18 with CD3G deficiency.

CDR3 coding DNA: TGCGCCAGCAGCTTGTGGGGGGACAGCCGCACTGAAGCTTTCTTT. This translates into CASSLWGDSRTEAFF. The chain has TRBV5-1 and TRBJ1-1; 7 bases are shared with TRBD1. Germline V gene data show CDR1 as SGHRS and CDR2 as YFSETQ. The CDR3 spans 15 residues. Germline trimming cut 1 base from V and 4 bases from J; bases unmatched to any gene: 7.